Listed below are T cell receptor beta chains from one sample, sequenced in a study of beta chain features in type 1 diabetes. The method was immunoSEQ multiplex PCR; TCRdb's version includes in-frame clones alone and lacks a portion of them. The table records 350,000 to 400,000 clones, less than 15% of them present only once. Sequencing input: naive CD4+ T cells from blood. Receptor source: a woman aged 18-29 years in good health. Both conserved end residues are part of each CDR3. The order of the fields is CDR3 protein, CDR3 DNA, J gene, D gene, V gene, clone size. The D gene is left open where the match is weak. Part of the rows lack a size; the others show once, few, many or a class for expanded clones.

CDR3aa: CASSYQGEDTEAFF
CDR3nt: TGTGCCAGCAGTTACCAGGGGGAGGACACTGAAGCTTTCTTT
j_gene: TRBJ1-1
d_gene: TRBD1
v_gene: TRBV6-5
abundance: -

CDR3aa: CASTGGSYNEQFF
CDR3nt: TGTGCCAGCACCGGCGGCTCCTACAATGAGCAGTTCTTC
j_gene: TRBJ2-1
d_gene: -
v_gene: TRBV28
abundance: -

CDR3aa: CAWSFGIRDTEAFF
CDR3nt: TGTGCCTGGAGTTTCGGCATTCGGGACACTGAAGCTTTCTTT
j_gene: TRBJ1-1
d_gene: -
v_gene: TRBV30
abundance: few

CDR3aa: CSTGAGAEQYF
CDR3nt: TGCAGCACCGGGGCGGGGGCCGAGCAGTACTTC
j_gene: TRBJ2-7
d_gene: -
v_gene: TRBV29-1
abundance: -

CDR3aa: CASRPASGISFTDTQYF
CDR3nt: TGCGCCAGCAGACCGGCGTCCGGGATTTCCTTCACAGATACGCAGTATTTT
j_gene: TRBJ2-3
d_gene: -
v_gene: TRBV5-1
abundance: -

CDR3aa: CASSLGTVQTYEQYF
CDR3nt: TGTGCCAGCAGCCTCGGGACAGTTCAAACCTACGAGCAGTACTTC
j_gene: TRBJ2-7
d_gene: TRBD1
v_gene: TRBV11-2
abundance: few

CDR3aa: CASSQSRAKSSYEQYF
CDR3nt: TGCGCCAGCAGTCAATCGAGGGCCAAGAGCTCCTACGAGCAGTACTTC
j_gene: TRBJ2-7
d_gene: -
v_gene: TRBV23-1
abundance: many

CDR3aa: CASSSLANEQFF
CDR3nt: TGTGCCAGCAGCTCTCTAGCCAATGAGCAGTTCTTC
j_gene: TRBJ2-1
d_gene: -
v_gene: TRBV7-9
abundance: few

CDR3aa: CASSETRGTGVEAFF
CDR3nt: TGTGCCAGCAGTGAAACGAGGGGGACAGGGGTCGAAGCTTTCTTT
j_gene: TRBJ1-1
d_gene: TRBD1
v_gene: TRBV25-1
abundance: few

CDR3aa: CSVARGGNQPQHF
CDR3nt: TGCAGCGTTGCCCGCGGTGGCAATCAGCCCCAGCATTTT
j_gene: TRBJ1-5
d_gene: -
v_gene: TRBV29-1
abundance: few

CDR3aa: CASSLEAPYEQYF
CDR3nt: TGTGCCAGCAGTTTAGAGGCGCCCTACGAGCAGTACTTC
j_gene: TRBJ2-7
d_gene: -
v_gene: TRBV28
abundance: few

CDR3aa: CASSAGENTEAFF
CDR3nt: TGTGCCAGCAGCGCGGGTGAGAACACTGAAGCTTTCTTT
j_gene: TRBJ1-1
d_gene: -
v_gene: TRBV6-5
abundance: -

CDR3aa: CASSTRTSGRAGEYF
CDR3nt: TGTGCCAGCAGCACCCGGACTAGCGGGAGGGCCGGGGAGTACTTC
j_gene: TRBJ2-7
d_gene: TRBD2
v_gene: TRBV7-9
abundance: few

CDR3aa: CASSPSGTNEKLFF
CDR3nt: TGTGCCAGCAGCCCCTCAGGGACTAATGAAAAACTGTTTTTT
j_gene: TRBJ1-4
d_gene: -
v_gene: TRBV7-9
abundance: -

CDR3aa: CATSRLKGAGANVLTF
CDR3nt: TGTGCCACCAGCAGATTGAAGGGGGCTGGGGCCAACGTCCTGACTTTC
j_gene: TRBJ2-6
d_gene: -
v_gene: TRBV15
abundance: -

CDR3aa: CASSPQGSRKTEAFF
CDR3nt: TGTGCCAGTAGCCCACAGGGGTCGCGGAAAACTGAAGCTTTCTTT
j_gene: TRBJ1-1
d_gene: TRBD1
v_gene: TRBV19
abundance: few

CDR3aa: CAWSRGGRISYNEQFF
CDR3nt: TGTGCCTGGAGTCGGGGGGGGAGGATTTCCTACAATGAGCAGTTCTTC
j_gene: TRBJ2-1
d_gene: TRBD2
v_gene: TRBV30
abundance: few

CDR3aa: CASSSPGTYSGNTIYF
CDR3nt: TGTGCCAGCAGCAGCCCCGGGACATACTCTGGAAACACCATATATTTT
j_gene: TRBJ1-3
d_gene: -
v_gene: TRBV7-9
abundance: few

CDR3aa: CSVENTGEEQYF
CDR3nt: TGCAGCGTTGAAAATACAGGGGAAGAGCAGTACTTC
j_gene: TRBJ2-7
d_gene: TRBD1
v_gene: TRBV29-1
abundance: few

CDR3aa: CASSRAGANEAFF
CDR3nt: TGTGCCAGCTCGCGAGCGGGGGCGAATGAAGCTTTCTTT
j_gene: TRBJ1-1
d_gene: -
v_gene: TRBV2
abundance: -

CDR3aa: CASSPGRGADEQFF
CDR3nt: TGTGCCAGCTCACCGGGTCGGGGGGCCGATGAGCAGTTCTTC
j_gene: TRBJ2-1
d_gene: -
v_gene: TRBV18
abundance: few

CDR3aa: CASSLPGVGTEEQFF
CDR3nt: TGCGCCAGCAGCCTCCCGGGAGTCGGGACGGAAGAGCAGTTCTTC
j_gene: TRBJ2-1
d_gene: -
v_gene: TRBV4-3
abundance: few

CDR3aa: CASSHPRQEEFF
CDR3nt: TGCGCCAGCAGCCACCCAAGACAAGAAGAGTTCTTC
j_gene: TRBJ2-1
d_gene: -
v_gene: TRBV4-1
abundance: few

CDR3aa: CASSSTGGGYGYTF
CDR3nt: TGTGCCAGCAGTTCAACAGGGGGGGGCTATGGCTACACCTTC
j_gene: TRBJ1-2
d_gene: TRBD1
v_gene: TRBV28
abundance: -

CDR3aa: CASRRTSGIYNEQFF
CDR3nt: TGTGCCAGCAGGCGGACTAGCGGAATATACAATGAGCAGTTCTTC
j_gene: TRBJ2-1
d_gene: TRBD2
v_gene: TRBV7-2
abundance: -

CDR3aa: CASSSPGQGSYEQYF
CDR3nt: TGTGCCAGCAGTTCACCAGGACAGGGTTCGTACGAGCAGTACTTC
j_gene: TRBJ2-7
d_gene: TRBD1
v_gene: TRBV28
abundance: few

CDR3aa: CASSQTRTSGRAGANVLTF
CDR3nt: TGCGCCAGCAGCCAAACCAGGACTAGCGGGAGGGCTGGGGCCAACGTCCTGACTTTC
j_gene: TRBJ2-6
d_gene: TRBD2
v_gene: TRBV4-1
abundance: once

CDR3aa: CSVVRALGADTQYF
CDR3nt: TGCAGCGTTGTCCGGGCCCTCGGGGCAGATACGCAGTATTTT
j_gene: TRBJ2-3
d_gene: -
v_gene: TRBV29-1
abundance: -

CDR3aa: CAWSVLAGGHQPQHF
CDR3nt: TGTGCCTGGAGTGTGTTAGCAGGGGGCCATCAGCCCCAGCATTTT
j_gene: TRBJ1-5
d_gene: TRBD1
v_gene: TRBV30
abundance: -

CDR3aa: CASSSRDWHQETQYF
CDR3nt: TGTGCCAGCAGTTCACGGGACTGGCACCAAGAGACCCAGTACTTC
j_gene: TRBJ2-5
d_gene: -
v_gene: TRBV28
abundance: -

CDR3aa: CASSSNHEQYF
CDR3nt: TGTGCCAGCTCATCTAATCACGAGCAGTACTTC
j_gene: TRBJ2-7
d_gene: -
v_gene: TRBV18
abundance: -

CDR3aa: CAWGWGTGVIEQFF
CDR3nt: TGTGCCTGGGGATGGGGGACAGGGGTCATCGAGCAGTTCTTC
j_gene: TRBJ2-1
d_gene: TRBD1
v_gene: TRBV30
abundance: few

CDR3aa: CATSRDGEPYNEQFF
CDR3nt: TGTGCCACCAGCAGGGATGGAGAGCCGTACAATGAGCAGTTCTTC
j_gene: TRBJ2-1
d_gene: -
v_gene: TRBV15
abundance: -

CDR3aa: CASSLRGGGTDTQYF
CDR3nt: TGCGCCAGCAGCTTGCGCGGGGGGGGCACAGATACGCAGTATTTT
j_gene: TRBJ2-3
d_gene: TRBD2
v_gene: TRBV5-1
abundance: once

CDR3aa: CASSRDKETQYF
CDR3nt: TGCGCCAGCAGCCGGGACAAAGAGACCCAGTACTTC
j_gene: TRBJ2-5
d_gene: -
v_gene: TRBV5-1
abundance: -

CDR3aa: CASSYAGTGGGGYTF
CDR3nt: TGTGCCAGCAGTTACGCTGGGACAGGGGGCGGAGGCTACACCTTC
j_gene: TRBJ1-2
d_gene: TRBD1
v_gene: TRBV6-5
abundance: few

CDR3aa: CSVKGWTEYGYTF
CDR3nt: TGCAGCGTTAAGGGCTGGACTGAGTATGGCTACACCTTC
j_gene: TRBJ1-2
d_gene: -
v_gene: TRBV29-1
abundance: few

CDR3aa: CASSFILRLRNTEAFF
CDR3nt: TGTGCCAGCAGTTTTATACTAAGACTTAGGAACACTGAAGCTTTCTTT
j_gene: TRBJ1-1
d_gene: -
v_gene: TRBV28
abundance: -

CDR3aa: CASSRSTGVTETQYF
CDR3nt: TGTGCTAGCAGCCGTAGCACAGGGGTTACGGAGACCCAGTACTTC
j_gene: TRBJ2-5
d_gene: TRBD1
v_gene: TRBV7-7
abundance: few

CDR3aa: CASSLSIQDRALGYTF
CDR3nt: TGTGCCAGCAGCTTATCGATACAGGACAGGGCTTTAGGCTACACCTTC
j_gene: TRBJ1-2
d_gene: TRBD1
v_gene: TRBV7-2
abundance: few

CDR3aa: CAWSVVQGGFSIQYF
CDR3nt: TGTGCCTGGAGTGTCGTACAGGGAGGGTTTAGCATTCAGTACTTC
j_gene: TRBJ2-4
d_gene: -
v_gene: TRBV30
abundance: -

CDR3aa: CASSQAGTGGDEQFF
CDR3nt: TGTGCCAGCAGCCAAGCCGGGACAGGCGGTGATGAGCAGTTCTTC
j_gene: TRBJ2-1
d_gene: TRBD1
v_gene: TRBV4-2
abundance: -

CDR3aa: CSVKLAGSSTDTQYF
CDR3nt: TGCAGCGTTAAACTAGCGGGTAGTAGCACAGATACGCAGTATTTT
j_gene: TRBJ2-3
d_gene: TRBD2
v_gene: TRBV29-1
abundance: few

CDR3aa: CASSPGQGSNEQFF
CDR3nt: TGTGCCAGCTCACCGGGACAGGGGAGCAATGAGCAGTTCTTC
j_gene: TRBJ2-1
d_gene: TRBD1
v_gene: TRBV18
abundance: few

CDR3aa: CASSYQGQTTEKLFF
CDR3nt: TGCGCCAGCAGCTATCAGGGACAGACTACCGAAAAACTGTTTTTT
j_gene: TRBJ1-4
d_gene: TRBD1
v_gene: TRBV5-1
abundance: few

CDR3aa: CASSSDRGRGYTF
CDR3nt: TGTGCCAGCAGTTCTGACAGGGGGCGTGGCTACACCTTC
j_gene: TRBJ1-2
d_gene: TRBD1
v_gene: TRBV27
abundance: -

CDR3aa: CASTLSPRANTGELFF
CDR3nt: TGTGCCAGCACCCTTAGCCCCAGGGCGAACACCGGGGAGCTGTTTTTT
j_gene: TRBJ2-2
d_gene: -
v_gene: TRBV7-2
abundance: -

CDR3aa: CASTPAEAGANVLTF
CDR3nt: TGTGCCAGCACCCCCGCGGAGGCTGGGGCCAACGTCCTGACTTTC
j_gene: TRBJ2-6
d_gene: -
v_gene: TRBV28
abundance: once

CDR3aa: CASSSSPLAEAGKTQYF
CDR3nt: TGTGCCAGCAGCTCCTCCCCGCTGGCGGAGGCAGGAAAGACCCAGTACTTC
j_gene: TRBJ2-5
d_gene: -
v_gene: TRBV5-4
abundance: -

CDR3aa: CASSLGLENNEQFF
CDR3nt: TGCGCCAGCAGCCTCGGACTAGAAAACAATGAGCAGTTCTTC
j_gene: TRBJ2-1
d_gene: TRBD2
v_gene: TRBV4-3
abundance: few

CDR3aa: CATSRDRPGVNTF
CDR3nt: TGTGCCACCAGCAGAGATCGACCAGGGGTGAACACCTTC
j_gene: TRBJ1-2
d_gene: -
v_gene: TRBV15
abundance: few

CDR3aa: CASREGASSYEQYF
CDR3nt: TGCGCCAGCCGGGAGGGAGCAAGCTCCTACGAGCAGTACTTC
j_gene: TRBJ2-7
d_gene: TRBD2
v_gene: TRBV5-1
abundance: few

CDR3aa: CSTLGLAGGEQYF
CDR3nt: TGCAGCACTTTGGGACTAGCGGGAGGCGAGCAGTACTTC
j_gene: TRBJ2-7
d_gene: TRBD2
v_gene: TRBV29-1
abundance: few

CDR3aa: CASSLAQGGPHEQYF
CDR3nt: TGTGCCAGCAGCTTAGCGCAGGGGGGCCCCCACGAGCAGTACTTC
j_gene: TRBJ2-7
d_gene: -
v_gene: TRBV7-2
abundance: -

CDR3aa: CASSPGGAGDTQYF
CDR3nt: TGTGCCAGCAGCCCGGGAGGGGCAGGCGATACGCAGTATTTT
j_gene: TRBJ2-3
d_gene: TRBD2
v_gene: TRBV28
abundance: few

CDR3aa: CASRRPLMNTEAFF
CDR3nt: TGTGCCAGTAGGCGGCCACTCATGAACACTGAAGCTTTCTTT
j_gene: TRBJ1-1
d_gene: -
v_gene: TRBV19
abundance: -

CDR3aa: CASSLWREGRGDTQYF
CDR3nt: TGTGCCAGCAGCTTGTGGCGGGAGGGCCGAGGGGATACGCAGTATTTT
j_gene: TRBJ2-3
d_gene: TRBD2
v_gene: TRBV5-4
abundance: few

CDR3aa: CAGSSGSYEQYF
CDR3nt: TGTGCCGGGTCAAGCGGTTCCTACGAGCAGTACTTC
j_gene: TRBJ2-7
d_gene: -
v_gene: TRBV30
abundance: -

CDR3aa: CASSLEQRNNEQFF
CDR3nt: TGTGCCAGCAGCTTAGAACAGCGGAACAATGAGCAGTTCTTC
j_gene: TRBJ2-1
d_gene: -
v_gene: TRBV5-4
abundance: -

CDR3aa: CASSLQGLGAGELFF
CDR3nt: TGTGCCAGCTCCCTACAAGGATTGGGAGCCGGGGAGCTGTTTTTT
j_gene: TRBJ2-2
d_gene: -
v_gene: TRBV18
abundance: few